The clone carrying this T cell receptor (beta chain) occurred once. This sample was taken from a study of CD8 T cells in Susac syndrome. It was with random hexamers that 0.5 to 1 ug RNA was reverse transcribed. TCRdb called the immunoSEQ multiplex PCR reads again in MiXCR, with one record for every CDR3 protein. The sample carries more than 100,000 distinct CDR3 sequences, just over 95% recorded once. CDR3 length equals 15 residues. The germline V and J ends were trimmed by 5 bases and 2 bases, with 10 bases remaining between them. This chain joins TRBV12-3 or TRBV12-4 and TRBJ2-6, with D possibly being TRBD2 (5 bases). This TCR was sampled from a human donor with Susac syndrome. The specimen was CD4+ T cells from PBMCs. The CDR3 nucleotides are TGTGCCAGCAGTCGGGCGGGCGCTGGGGCCAACGTCCTGACTTTC. Translation: CASSRAGAGANVLTF.